This TCR beta chain was observed in a study of T cell responses to AZD1222 COVID-19 vaccine. Study results and limitations: Increased Spike-specific TCR breadth and depth were observed after two AZD1222 doses. Donors, mostly white British, included more females; clonal diversity was possibly underestimated. Regions 160-218 and 743-854 held dominance among vaccine-associated CD4 TCRs, which spanned spike.

Germline V gives CDR1 MDHEN, CDR2 SYDVKM. This CDR3 comprises 12 residues. Trimming removed 6 bases at V and 2 bases at J, with 7 bases between. This clone is a singleton in its sample. Its antigen is undetermined. Samples with a second dose at about 4 or about 12 weeks were pooled together. Sequencing was performed with immunoSEQ multiplex PCR; in TCRdb, only in-frame clones are kept and a portion is missing. The sample carries around 80,000 clones, around 85% recorded once. The origin of this receptor is an adult who received the AZD1222 COVID-19 vaccine. The rearrangement links TRBV28 to TRBJ1-2; D unclear. The material was peripheral blood, obtained 28 days after the second AZD1222 dose. The CDR3 sequence is CASRPPNYGYTF. The CDR3 DNA follows: TGTGCCAGCAGGCCGCCCAACTATGGCTACACCTTC.